Below are 12 T cell receptor beta chains sequenced from a single sample in a study of shared clonotypes between healthy human individuals. Method: immunoSEQ multiplex PCR; TCRdb's copy keeps in-frame clones and lacks some. The repertoire consists of just over 2,000,000 clones, with about 95% occurring once and the leading ten covering 1% to 1.3%. The naive CD8 fraction comprised CD45RO-negative cells positively selected for CCR7 and excluded terminally differentiated effector memory CD45RA+ cells. Sequencing used naive CD8+ T cells sorted from blood. Receptors were obtained from a man between 18 and 29 years old in good health.

This clone was recorded once. The chain couples TRBV4-1 to TRBJ1-4, with 8 nucleotides matching TRBD1. CDR3 size: 17 residues. Germline V gene lookup returns CDR1 MGHRA and CDR2 YSYEKL. V lost 2 bases, J lost 4 bases, and 9 bases stayed unmatched. The CDR3 DNA reads TGCGCCAGCAGCCAACCAACGGACAGGGCAGTTAATGAAAAACTGTTTTTT. The encoded protein is CASSQPTDRAVNEKLFF.

The J gene is TRBJ2-5, the V gene TRBV2; TRBD1 aligns across 9 bases. V lost 4 bases, J lost 3 bases, and 6 bases stayed unmatched. Germline V gene sequence: CDR1 SNHLY, CDR2 FYNNEI. CDR3 length equals 15 residues. The CDR3 here is CASSGDREGEETQYF. The DNA for the CDR3 is TGTGCCAGCAGTGGGGACAGGGAGGGAGAAGAGACCCAGTACTTC.

The chain joins TRBV2 to TRBJ1-2, with D maybe TRBD1 (5 bases). The CDR3 loop spans 14 amino acids. The germline gives CDR1 SNHLY, CDR2 FYNNEI. V lost 8 bases and J 4 bases, leaving 17 bases between the germline ends. The CDR3 DNA is TGTGCCAGCGGGGGGGAGCAGGGTCTCTATGGCTACACCTTC. This sequence encodes CASGGEQGLYGYTF.

The genes are TRBV9 and TRBJ2-1; D is uncertain. The CDR3 runs to 13 residues. CDR1 is SGDLS and CDR2 is YYNGEE in the germline V gene. V was trimmed by 0 bases and J by 4 bases, leaving 5 bases between them. DNA for the CDR3: TGTGCCAGCAGCGTAGAGGCTTACAATGAGCAGTTCTTC. It codes for CASSVEAYNEQFF.

The chain recombines TRBV6-1 with TRBJ2-7; D is perhaps TRBD1 (8 bases). This CDR3 contains 15 residues. Germline CDR1 MNHNS, CDR2 SASEGT. CDR3 protein: CASGGRGQDGYEQYF. The CDR3 DNA reads TGTGCGTCCGGGGGGCGGGGACAGGACGGTTACGAGCAGTACTTC.

This chain connects TRBV6-5 to TRBJ1-1; a possible D gene is TRBD1 (6 bases). The CDR3 extends over 14 amino acids. The V gene lost 10 bases and the J gene lost 6 bases, with 21 bases spanning the gap. Germline CDR1 reads MNHEY; CDR2 reads SVGAGI. CDR3 region: CAIGGGQFGAEAFF. Written as DNA, the CDR3 is TGTGCCATAGGGGGAGGGCAGTTTGGAGCTGAAGCTTTCTTT.

The chain has TRBV14 and TRBJ2-7, with 12 bases lining up with TRBD2. CDR1 and CDR2 from the germline V gene are SGHDN and FVKESK. This CDR3 has 18 residues. Unmatched junction bases numbered 13, after V lost 3 bases and J lost 4 bases. This CDR3 is CASSHSGTSGPKRYEQYF. CDR3 DNA: TGTGCCAGCAGCCACTCCGGGACTAGCGGGCCAAAACGATACGAGCAGTACTTC.

The J gene is TRBJ2-7, the V gene TRBV6-5; D is unresolved. The ends were cut back, 2 bases at V and 0 bases at J, with 11 bases in the middle. From germline, CDR1 is MNHEY and CDR2 SVGAGI. The CDR3 has 15 amino acids. The CDR3 DNA sequence: TGTGCCAGCAGTTACGGGTACAGCAGCTCCTACGAGCAGTACTTC. This translates into CASSYGYSSSYEQYF.

The chain carries TRBV6-5 and TRBJ1-2; 7 bases align to TRBD1. The trim removed 7 bases at V and 2 bases at J, leaving 7 bases unmatched. Germline V gives CDR1 MNHEY, CDR2 SVGAGI. The CDR3 totals 14 residues. Here the CDR3 DNA reads TGTGCCAGCACCCCGACAGGGAGAAACTATGGCTACACCTTC. Translated, it gives CASTPTGRNYGYTF.

The chain has TRBV6-1 and TRBJ1-2; 7 bases align to TRBD1. This CDR3 contains 18 residues. V dropped 4 bases and J dropped 6; count of bases not matched to a gene: 20. Germline CDR1 MNHNS, CDR2 SASEGT. CDR3 region: CASSVYPGTVSSPHGYTF. The CDR3 DNA sequence: TGTGCCAGCAGTGTATACCCCGGGACAGTATCCAGCCCTCATGGCTACACCTTC.

With respect to this clone: The sample holds other DNA sequences that translate to the same CDR3. The chain couples TRBV7-9 to TRBJ2-7; D call uncertain. The germline V gene encodes CDR1 SEHNR and CDR2 FQNEAQ (reference sequence). The V gene lost 5 bases and the J gene lost 4 bases, with 6 bases spanning the gap. CDR3 length: 11 residues. Here the CDR3 DNA reads TGTGCCAGCAGCCCTCTGTACGAGCAGTACTTC. Its translation: CASSPLYEQYF.

The chain is built from TRBV4-1 and TRBJ2-7; 10 nucleotides line up with TRBD1. The CDR3 has 16 residues. V trimming: 0 bases; J trimming: 2 bases; junction bases outside the gene matches: 4. Germline V gene lookup returns CDR1 MGHRA and CDR2 YSYEKL. The CDR3 DNA reads as TGCGCCAGCAGCCAAGATTTGACAGGGGGCGCCTACGAGCAGTACTTC. As protein: CASSQDLTGGAYEQYF.